This T cell receptor beta chain emerged from a study of blood T cell repertoires in COVID-19. Study at large: Specimens from acute and convalescent COVID-19 originated in the United States, Italy and Spain. From T cells, B-cell-depleted T cells, or PBMCs came the material, which was cDNA or gDNA.

Per the study methods: Reference gene primer amplification in the assay estimated nucleated cell counts. The repertoire was sequenced with immunoSEQ multiplex PCR; TCRdb's copy has only in-frame clones and lacks some. V, J and clone size are those of that table, while D and trimming were read from the DNA. The data show about 140,000 clones, with 84% seen just once and less than 4% held by the top ten. This clonotype was sampled from a woman in her fifties or sixties with acute or convalescent COVID-19. Sequencing was done on a sample of peripheral blood.

CDR3 nucleotides: TGCAGCGTAGCATTGGACAGCTACGAGCAGTACTTC. Translation: CSVALDSYEQYF. The V gene is TRBV29-1, the J gene TRBJ2-7, with D tentatively TRBD1 (6 bases). Germline values: CDR1 SQVTM, CDR2 ANQGSEA. The CDR3 totals 12 residues. The V and J ends lost 6 bases and 3 bases respectively, with 12 bases between them.